A selection of T cell receptor beta chains follows, all from one sample in a study of TIL therapy for anti-PD-1-resistant metastatic lung cancer. Clones were sequenced by immunoSEQ multiplex PCR, and TCRdb holds only the in-frame ones, with some missing. This table has under 60,000 clones, roughly 85% appearing once. Sequences were derived from blood, sampled at baseline. All receptors derive from a person aged 25 to 79 with non-small cell lung cancer. Each CDR3 is given with its conserved first and last residue. The order of the fields is J gene, clone size, V gene, CDR3 protein. Rows give clone size only sometimes, using once, few, many, or a class for an expanded clone.

j_call: TRBJ1-3
clone_size: .
v_call: TRBV19
cdr3_aa: CASSIDRSGNTIYF

j_call: TRBJ2-6
clone_size: .
v_call: TRBV4-3
cdr3_aa: CASSQDPASGANVLTF

j_call: TRBJ2-3
clone_size: .
v_call: TRBV9
cdr3_aa: CASSVWGDTQYF

j_call: TRBJ2-1
clone_size: .
v_call: TRBV21-1
cdr3_aa: CASRWSGRMYNEQFF

j_call: TRBJ2-7
clone_size: once
v_call: TRBV7-6
cdr3_aa: CASSLTPPLAGGSYEQYF

j_call: TRBJ2-1
clone_size: .
v_call: TRBV30
cdr3_aa: CATERWDSEQFF

j_call: TRBJ2-3
clone_size: .
v_call: TRBV2
cdr3_aa: CASSLAGGTDTQYF

j_call: TRBJ2-7
clone_size: .
v_call: TRBV7-2
cdr3_aa: CASSLVGTSSYEQYF

j_call: TRBJ2-3
clone_size: .
v_call: TRBV2
cdr3_aa: CASRLTVGGDTQYF

j_call: TRBJ1-3
clone_size: once
v_call: TRBV13
cdr3_aa: CASSTVGVLNTIYF

j_call: TRBJ2-2
clone_size: few
v_call: TRBV10-3
cdr3_aa: CAISEENTGELFF